The rows below give T cell receptor beta chains drawn from one sample of a study of T cells in Graves' hyperthyroidism and ophthalmopathy. TCRdb reanalysed the multiplex PCR reads using MiXCR and keeps one entry per CDR3 protein. The sample consists of hundreds of thousands of distinct CDR3 sequences, roughly 15% of them appearing once. The specimen was blood. The receptor source for this set is a woman younger than 45 with Graves' hyperthyroidism. Both conserved end residues are part of each CDR3. The D gene is left open where the match is weak. Clone size is not always given. Where it is, it says once, few, many or a class for expanded clones.

j_call d_call clone_size v_call cdr3_nt cdr3_aa
TRBJ2-3 TRBD2 few TRBV3-1 TGTGCCAGCAGCCGCAGACTAGCGGGCACAGATACGCAGTATTTT CASSRRLAGTDTQYF
TRBJ2-3 NA many TRBV5-1 TGTGCCAGCAGCTTAGCTGGCACAGATACGCAGTATTTT CASSLAGTDTQYF
TRBJ2-7 NA many TRBV6-6 TGTGCCAGCAGTTACTCGATAGACGAGCAGTACTTC CASSYSIDEQYF
TRBJ1-1 NA many TRBV3-1 TGTGCCAGCAGCCAAGGAGGTTCTGAAGCTTTCTTT CASSQGGSEAFF
TRBJ2-1 NA many TRBV5-5 TGTGCCAGCAGCTTGTTCTACGGGATCGAGCAGTTCTTC CASSLFYGIEQFF
TRBJ1-5 NA many TRBV3-1 TGTGCCAGCAGCCAATGGGAGAGCAATCAGCCCCAGCATTTT CASSQWESNQPQHF
TRBJ1-2 NA few TRBV2 TGTGCCAGCAGGGCGGACAGCGGTGTGGATGGCTACACCTTC CASRADSGVDGYTF
TRBJ1-5 NA many TRBV2 TGTGCCAGCAGTGTCCTGGCCCACAATCAGCCCCAGCATTTT CASSVLAHNQPQHF
TRBJ1-2 NA many TRBV30 TGTGCCGGAGGGAACTATGGCTACACCTTC CAGGNYGYTF
TRBJ1-1 NA many TRBV30 TGTGCCTGGAGTTCAGGAAACACTGAAGCTTTCTTT CAWSSGNTEAFF
TRBJ2-1 TRBD2 NA TRBV12-5 TGTGCTAGTGGTTTGGTAGCTAGCGGAGGCAATGAGCAGTTCTTC CASGLVASGGNEQFF
TRBJ2-3 NA NA TRBV7-2 TGTGCCAGCAGCATAGGGGGGGTGCAGGGGCCAGATACGCAGTATTTT CASSIGGVQGPDTQYF
TRBJ2-1 NA few TRBV12-5 TGTGCTAGTGGTCCCGGACTAATAGGCGATGAGCAGTTCTTC CASGPGLIGDEQFF
TRBJ1-4 TRBD1 NA TRBV3-1 TGTGCCAGCAGACGGACAGGGACTAATGAAAAACTGTTTTTT CASRRTGTNEKLFF
TRBJ2-1 TRBD2 NA TRBV7-2 TGTGCCAGCAGCTTCGGGCTAGCGGTTGGGGGGACCCAGTTCTTC CASSFGLAVGGTQFF
TRBJ2-7 NA few TRBV7-9 TGTGCCAGCAGCTTATTGGGGACTGGGGAGCAGTACTTC CASSLLGTGEQYF
TRBJ1-1 NA few TRBV6-1 TGTGCCAGCCTAAGTCCTACTGAAGCTTTCTTT CASLSPTEAFF
TRBJ2-1 TRBD2 many TRBV27 TGTGCCAGCAGTTTCCTTACCGGACTAGCCTACAATGAGCAGTTCTTC CASSFLTGLAYNEQFF
TRBJ1-5 NA NA TRBV7-9 TGTGCCAGCAGCTTGGGCTATCAGCCCCAGCATTTT CASSLGYQPQHF
TRBJ2-6 NA few TRBV6-2/TRBV6-3 TGTGCCAGCAGATCAGGGGTGGGGGCCAACGTCCTGACTTTC CASRSGVGANVLTF
TRBJ2-7 TRBD2 few TRBV20-1 TGCAGTGCTAGAGAGGCTAGCGGGTTCTCCTACGAGCAGTACTTC CSAREASGFSYEQYF
TRBJ2-7 NA many TRBV29-1 TGCAGCGTTGAATCTAAGGGGACCTACGAGCAGTACTTC CSVESKGTYEQYF